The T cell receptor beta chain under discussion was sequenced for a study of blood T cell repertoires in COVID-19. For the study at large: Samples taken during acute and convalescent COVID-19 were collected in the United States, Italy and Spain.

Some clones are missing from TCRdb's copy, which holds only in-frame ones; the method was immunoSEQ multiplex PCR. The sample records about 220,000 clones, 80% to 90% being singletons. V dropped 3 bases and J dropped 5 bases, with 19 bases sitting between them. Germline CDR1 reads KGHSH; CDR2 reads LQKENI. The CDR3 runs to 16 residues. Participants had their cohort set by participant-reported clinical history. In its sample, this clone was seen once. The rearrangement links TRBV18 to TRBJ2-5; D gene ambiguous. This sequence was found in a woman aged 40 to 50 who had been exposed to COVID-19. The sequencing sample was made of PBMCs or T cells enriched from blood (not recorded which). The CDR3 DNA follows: TGTGCCAGCTCACCGGGTATTCCCCGAGGTGGGGAGACCCAGTACTTC. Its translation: CASSPGIPRGGETQYF. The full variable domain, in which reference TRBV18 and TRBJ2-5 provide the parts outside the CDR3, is NAGVMQNPRHLVRRRGQEARLRCSPMKGHSHVYWYRQLPEEGLKFMVYLQKENIIDESGMPKERFSAEFPKEGPSILRIQQVVRGDSAAYFCASSPGIPRGGETQYFGPGTRLLVL.